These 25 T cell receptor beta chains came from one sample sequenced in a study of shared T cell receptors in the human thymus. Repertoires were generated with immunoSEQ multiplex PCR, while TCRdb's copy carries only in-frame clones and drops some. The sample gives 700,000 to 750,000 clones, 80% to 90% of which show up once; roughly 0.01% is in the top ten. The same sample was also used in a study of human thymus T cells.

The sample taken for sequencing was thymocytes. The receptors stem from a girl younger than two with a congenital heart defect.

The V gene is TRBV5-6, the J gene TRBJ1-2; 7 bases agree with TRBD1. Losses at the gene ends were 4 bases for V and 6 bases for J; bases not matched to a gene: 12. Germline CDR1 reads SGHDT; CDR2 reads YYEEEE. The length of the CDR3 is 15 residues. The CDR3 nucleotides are TGTGCCAGCAGCCGCACCGGAGACAGGGTGAATGGCTACACCTTC. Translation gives CASSRTGDRVNGYTF.

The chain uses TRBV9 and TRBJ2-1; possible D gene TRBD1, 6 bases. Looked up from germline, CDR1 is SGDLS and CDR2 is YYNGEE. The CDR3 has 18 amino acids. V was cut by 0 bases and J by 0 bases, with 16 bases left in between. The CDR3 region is CASSVGTVPRSSYNEQFF. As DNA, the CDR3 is TGTGCCAGCAGCGTAGGGACAGTACCTAGAAGCTCCTACAATGAGCAGTTCTTC. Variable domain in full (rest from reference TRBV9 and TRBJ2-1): DSGVTQTPKHLITATGQRVTLRCSPRSGDLSVYWYQQSLDQGLQFLIQYYNGEERAKGNILERFSAQQFPDLHSELNLSSLELGDSALYFCASSVGTVPRSSYNEQFFGPGTRLTVL.

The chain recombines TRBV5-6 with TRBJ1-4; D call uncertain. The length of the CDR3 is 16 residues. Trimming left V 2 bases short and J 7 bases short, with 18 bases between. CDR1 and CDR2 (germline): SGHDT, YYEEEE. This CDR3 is CASSFNRPGDSEKLFF. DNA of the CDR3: TGTGCCAGCAGCTTCAACAGACCCGGTGATAGTGAAAAACTGTTTTTT.

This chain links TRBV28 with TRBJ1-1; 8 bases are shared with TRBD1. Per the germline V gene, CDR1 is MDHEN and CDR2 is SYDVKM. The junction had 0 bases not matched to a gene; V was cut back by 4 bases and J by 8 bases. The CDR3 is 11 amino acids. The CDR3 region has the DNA TGTGCCAGCAGTTACAGGGGGGAAGCTTTCTTT. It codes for CASSYRGEAFF.

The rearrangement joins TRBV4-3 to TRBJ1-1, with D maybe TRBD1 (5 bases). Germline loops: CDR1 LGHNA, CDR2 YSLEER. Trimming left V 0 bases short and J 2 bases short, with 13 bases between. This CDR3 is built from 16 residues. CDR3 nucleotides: TGCGCCAGCAGCCAAGATTTTGGGGGGTACAACACTGAAGCTTTCTTT. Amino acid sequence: CASSQDFGGYNTEAFF.

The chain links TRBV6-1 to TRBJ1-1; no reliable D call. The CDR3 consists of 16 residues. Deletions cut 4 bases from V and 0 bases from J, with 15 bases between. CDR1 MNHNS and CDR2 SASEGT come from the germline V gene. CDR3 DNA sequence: TGTGCCAGCAGTGCCTCCGGGGAGGGAGTGAACACTGAAGCTTTCTTT. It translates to CASSASGEGVNTEAFF.

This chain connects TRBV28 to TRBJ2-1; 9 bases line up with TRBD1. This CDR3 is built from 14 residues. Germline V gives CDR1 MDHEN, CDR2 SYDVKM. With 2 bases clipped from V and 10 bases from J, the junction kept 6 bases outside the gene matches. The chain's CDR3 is CASSLRTGAVEQFF. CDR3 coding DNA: TGTGCCAGCAGTTTACGGACAGGGGCGGTGGAGCAGTTCTTC. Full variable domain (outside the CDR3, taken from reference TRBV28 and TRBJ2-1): DVKVTQSSRYLVKRTGEKVFLECVQDMDHENMFWYRQDPGLGLRLIYFSYDVKMKEKGDIPEGYSVSREKKERFSLILESASTNQTSMYLCASSLRTGAVEQFFGPGTRLTVL.

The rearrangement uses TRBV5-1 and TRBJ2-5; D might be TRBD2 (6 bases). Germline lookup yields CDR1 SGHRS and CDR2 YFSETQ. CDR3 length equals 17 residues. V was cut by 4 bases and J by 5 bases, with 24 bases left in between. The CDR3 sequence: CASSQGHRREVLETQYF. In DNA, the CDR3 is TGCGCCAGCAGCCAAGGCCATCGGAGGGAGGTGTTGGAGACCCAGTACTTC.

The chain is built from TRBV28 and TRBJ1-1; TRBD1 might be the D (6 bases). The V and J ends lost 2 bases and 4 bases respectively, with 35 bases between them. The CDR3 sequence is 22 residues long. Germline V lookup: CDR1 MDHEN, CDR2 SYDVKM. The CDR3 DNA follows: TGTGCCAGCAGTTTAGAAACAGGGACCTCTGATTCTAGTAACTGTTCAATCACTGAAGCTTTCTTT. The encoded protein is CASSLETGTSDSSNCSITEAFF.

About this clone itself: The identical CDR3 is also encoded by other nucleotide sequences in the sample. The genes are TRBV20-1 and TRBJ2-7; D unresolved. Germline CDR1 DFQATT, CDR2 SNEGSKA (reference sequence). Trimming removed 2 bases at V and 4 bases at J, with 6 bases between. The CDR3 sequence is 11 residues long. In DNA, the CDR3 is TGCAGTGCTAGAAGCTCTTACGAGCAGTACTTC. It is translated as CSARSSYEQYF.

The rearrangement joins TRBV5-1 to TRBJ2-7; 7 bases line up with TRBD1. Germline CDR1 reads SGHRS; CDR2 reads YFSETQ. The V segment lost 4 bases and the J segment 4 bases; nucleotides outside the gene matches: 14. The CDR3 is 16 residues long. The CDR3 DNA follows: TGCGCCAGCAGCCTAACAGGGGCTCCCCTTAGGTACGAGCAGTACTTC. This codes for CASSLTGAPLRYEQYF.

Written as DNA, the CDR3 is TGCAGCGTTGATGGGCTAGCGGGGGGTTATAGCTCCTACAATGAGCAGTTCTTC. Translated: CSVDGLAGGYSSYNEQFF. The chain combines TRBV29-1 with TRBJ2-1, with 11 bases that match TRBD2. With V trimmed by 3 bases and J by 0 bases, 10 bases remained unmatched. The CDR3 runs to 18 residues. Germline CDR1 reads SQVTM; CDR2 reads ANQGSEA.

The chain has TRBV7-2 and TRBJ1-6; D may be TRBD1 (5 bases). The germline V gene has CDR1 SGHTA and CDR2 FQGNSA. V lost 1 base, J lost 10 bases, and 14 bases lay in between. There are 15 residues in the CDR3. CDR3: CASSLVEGLGSPLHF. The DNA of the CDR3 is TGTGCCAGCAGCTTAGTGGAGGGGTTAGGATCACCCCTCCACTTT.

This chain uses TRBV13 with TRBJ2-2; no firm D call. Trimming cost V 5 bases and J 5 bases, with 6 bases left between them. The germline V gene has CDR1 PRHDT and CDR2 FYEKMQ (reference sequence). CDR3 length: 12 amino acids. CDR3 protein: CASSLSTGELFF. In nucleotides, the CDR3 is TGTGCCAGCAGCCTCAGTACCGGGGAGCTGTTTTTT.

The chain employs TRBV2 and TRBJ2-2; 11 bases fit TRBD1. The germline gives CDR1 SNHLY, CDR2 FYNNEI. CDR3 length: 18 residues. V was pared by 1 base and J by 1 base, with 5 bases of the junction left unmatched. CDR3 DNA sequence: TGTGCCAGCAGTGAAGGGACAGGGGGCCGTGGGAACACCGGGGAGCTGTTTTTT. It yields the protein CASSEGTGGRGNTGELFF.

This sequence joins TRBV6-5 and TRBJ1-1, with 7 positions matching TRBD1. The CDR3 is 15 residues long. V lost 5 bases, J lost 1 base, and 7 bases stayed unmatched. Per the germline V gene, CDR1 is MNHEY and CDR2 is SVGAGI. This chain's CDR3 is CASSQQGWENTEAFF. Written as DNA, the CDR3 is TGTGCCAGCAGTCAACAGGGGTGGGAGAACACTGAAGCTTTCTTT.

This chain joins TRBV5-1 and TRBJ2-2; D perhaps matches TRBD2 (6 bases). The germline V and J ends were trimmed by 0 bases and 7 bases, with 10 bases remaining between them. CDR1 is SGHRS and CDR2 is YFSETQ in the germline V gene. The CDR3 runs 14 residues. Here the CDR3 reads CASSLALGGGELFF. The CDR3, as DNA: TGCGCCAGCAGCTTGGCCCTGGGGGGCGGGGAGCTGTTTTTT.

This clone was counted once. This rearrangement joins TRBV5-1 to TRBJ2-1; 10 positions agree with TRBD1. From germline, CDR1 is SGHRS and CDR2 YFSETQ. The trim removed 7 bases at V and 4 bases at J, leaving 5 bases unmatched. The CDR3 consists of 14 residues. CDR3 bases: TGCGCCAGCGGCAGACAGGGGGCTTACAATGAGCAGTTCTTC. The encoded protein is CASGRQGAYNEQFF.

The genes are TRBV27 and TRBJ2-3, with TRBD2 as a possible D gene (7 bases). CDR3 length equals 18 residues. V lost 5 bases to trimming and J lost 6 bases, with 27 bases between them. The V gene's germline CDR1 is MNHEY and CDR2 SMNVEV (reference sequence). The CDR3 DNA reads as TGTGCCAGCAGTACCGACGATGGGGGGGGGCGACGGCAGGATACGCAGTATTTT. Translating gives CASSTDDGGGRRQDTQYF.

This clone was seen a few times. The CDR3 region is CASSERSGGTGDQPQHF. Here the CDR3 DNA reads TGTGCCAGCAGTGAACGGTCTGGCGGGACAGGGGATCAGCCCCAGCATTTT. The chain couples TRBV6-1 to TRBJ1-5, with TRBD1 matching over 10 bases. Trimming at V came to 2 bases and at J to 5 bases, leaving 9 bases not matched to a gene. This CDR3 contains 17 residues. In germline, CDR1 is MNHNS, CDR2 SASEGT.

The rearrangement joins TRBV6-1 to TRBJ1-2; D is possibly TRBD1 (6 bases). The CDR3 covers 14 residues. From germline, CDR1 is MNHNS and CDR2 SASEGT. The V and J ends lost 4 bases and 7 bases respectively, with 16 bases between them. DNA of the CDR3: TGTGCCAGCAGTGGCCCCACAGGGATGGGTGGCTACACCTTC. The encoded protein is CASSGPTGMGGYTF.

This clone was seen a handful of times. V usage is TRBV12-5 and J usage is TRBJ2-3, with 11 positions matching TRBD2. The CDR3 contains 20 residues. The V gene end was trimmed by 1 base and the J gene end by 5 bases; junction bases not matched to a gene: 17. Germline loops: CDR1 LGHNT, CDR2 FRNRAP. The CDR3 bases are TGTGCTAGTGGTTTGGGACCGACCGTTGGGCTAGCGGGGGGCCAAGATACGCAGTATTTT. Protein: CASGLGPTVGLAGGQDTQYF.

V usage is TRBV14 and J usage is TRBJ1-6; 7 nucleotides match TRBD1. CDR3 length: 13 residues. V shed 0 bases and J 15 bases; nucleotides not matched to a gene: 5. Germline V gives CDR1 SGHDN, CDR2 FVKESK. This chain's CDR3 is CASSQDVSGGLHF. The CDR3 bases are TGTGCCAGCAGCCAAGATGTTTCAGGGGGCCTCCACTTT. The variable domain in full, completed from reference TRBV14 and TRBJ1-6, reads EAGVTQFPSHSVIEKGQTVTLRCDPISGHDNLYWYRRVMGKEIKFLLHFVKESKQDESGMPNNRFLAERTGGTYSTLKVQPAELEDSGVYFCASSQDVSGGLHFGNGTRLTVT.

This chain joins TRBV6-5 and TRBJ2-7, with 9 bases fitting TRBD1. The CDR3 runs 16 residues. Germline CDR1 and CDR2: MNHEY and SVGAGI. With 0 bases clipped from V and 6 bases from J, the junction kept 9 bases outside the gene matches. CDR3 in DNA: TGTGCCAGCAGTTACTCGAATAGGACAGGGGTTACCGAGCAGTACTTC. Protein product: CASSYSNRTGVTEQYF.

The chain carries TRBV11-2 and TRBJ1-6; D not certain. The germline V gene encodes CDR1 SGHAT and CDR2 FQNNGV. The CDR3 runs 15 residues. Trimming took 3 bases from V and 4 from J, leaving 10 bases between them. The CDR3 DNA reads TGTGCCAGCAGCTTCACTTCCGGGTATAATTCACCCCTCCACTTT. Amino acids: CASSFTSGYNSPLHF.